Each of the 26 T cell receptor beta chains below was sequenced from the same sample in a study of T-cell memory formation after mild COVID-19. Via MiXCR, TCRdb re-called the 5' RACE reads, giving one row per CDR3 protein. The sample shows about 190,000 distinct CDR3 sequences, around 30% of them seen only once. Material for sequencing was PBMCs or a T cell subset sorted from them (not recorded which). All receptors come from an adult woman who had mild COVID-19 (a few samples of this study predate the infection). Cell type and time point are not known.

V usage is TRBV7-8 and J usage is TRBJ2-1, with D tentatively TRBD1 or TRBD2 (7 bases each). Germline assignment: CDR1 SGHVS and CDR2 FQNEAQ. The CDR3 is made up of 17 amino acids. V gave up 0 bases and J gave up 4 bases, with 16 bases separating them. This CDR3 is CASSLAGAGQRYNEQFF. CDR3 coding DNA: TGTGCCAGCAGCTTAGCGGGAGCGGGACAGAGATACAATGAGCAGTTCTTC.

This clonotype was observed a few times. DNA for the CDR3: TGCGCCAGCACGGGGACTAGCGGGAGAAAGTACGAGCAGTACTTC. The encoded protein is CASTGTSGRKYEQYF. The chain recombines TRBV5-1 with TRBJ2-7, with 14 bases identical to TRBD2. The CDR3 loop spans 15 amino acids. The V segment lost 6 bases and the J segment 4 bases; nucleotides outside the gene matches: 6. Germline loops: CDR1 SGHRS, CDR2 YFSETQ.

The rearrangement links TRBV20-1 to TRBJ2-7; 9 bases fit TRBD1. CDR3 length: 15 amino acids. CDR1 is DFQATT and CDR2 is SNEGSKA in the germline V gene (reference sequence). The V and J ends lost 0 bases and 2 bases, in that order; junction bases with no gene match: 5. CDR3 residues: CSARDHRGLTYEQYF. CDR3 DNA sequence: TGCAGTGCTAGAGATCACAGGGGGCTAACCTACGAGCAGTACTTC.

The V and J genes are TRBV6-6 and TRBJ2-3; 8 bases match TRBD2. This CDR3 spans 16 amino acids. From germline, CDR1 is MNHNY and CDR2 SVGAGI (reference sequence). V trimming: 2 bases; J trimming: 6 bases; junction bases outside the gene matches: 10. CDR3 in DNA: TGTGCCAGCAGTTACACATACGCGGGGGGAGGGGATACGCAGTATTTT. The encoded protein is CASSYTYAGGGDTQYF.

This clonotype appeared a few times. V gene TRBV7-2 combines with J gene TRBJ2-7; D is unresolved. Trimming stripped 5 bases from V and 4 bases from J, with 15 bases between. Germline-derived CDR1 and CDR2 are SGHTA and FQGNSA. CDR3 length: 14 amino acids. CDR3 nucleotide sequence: TGTGCCAGCAGCCCCTCAACTGCGTTATACGAGCAGTACTTC. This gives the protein CASSPSTALYEQYF.

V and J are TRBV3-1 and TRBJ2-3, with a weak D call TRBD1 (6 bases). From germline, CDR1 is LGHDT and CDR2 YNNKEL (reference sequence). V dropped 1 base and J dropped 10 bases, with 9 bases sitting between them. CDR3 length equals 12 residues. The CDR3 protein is CASSQAQGSQYF. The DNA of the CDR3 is TGTGCCAGCAGCCAAGCCCAGGGGTCGCAGTATTTT.

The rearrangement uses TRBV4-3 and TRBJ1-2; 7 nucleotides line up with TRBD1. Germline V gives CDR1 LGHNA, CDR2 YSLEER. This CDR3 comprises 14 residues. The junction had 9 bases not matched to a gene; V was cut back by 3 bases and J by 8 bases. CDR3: CASSHLDRVRGYTF. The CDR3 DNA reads TGCGCCAGCAGCCACTTAGACAGGGTTCGAGGCTACACCTTC.

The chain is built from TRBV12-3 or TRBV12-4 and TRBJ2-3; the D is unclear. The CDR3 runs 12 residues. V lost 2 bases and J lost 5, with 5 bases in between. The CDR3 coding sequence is TGTGCCAGCAGTTTATACAGAGATACGCAGTATTTT. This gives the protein CASSLYRDTQYF.

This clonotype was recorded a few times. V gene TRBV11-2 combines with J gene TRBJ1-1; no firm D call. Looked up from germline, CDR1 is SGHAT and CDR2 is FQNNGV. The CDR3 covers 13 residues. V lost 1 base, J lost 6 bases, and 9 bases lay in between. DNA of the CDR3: TGTGCCAGCAGCTTAGTTGAGAAGTCTGAAGCTTTCTTT. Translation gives CASSLVEKSEAFF. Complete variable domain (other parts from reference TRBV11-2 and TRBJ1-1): EAGVAQSPRYKIIEKRQSVAFWCNPISGHATLYWYQQILGQGPKLLIQFQNNGVVDDSQLPKDRFSAERLKGVDSTLKIQPAKLEDSAVYLCASSLVEKSEAFFGQGTRLTVV.

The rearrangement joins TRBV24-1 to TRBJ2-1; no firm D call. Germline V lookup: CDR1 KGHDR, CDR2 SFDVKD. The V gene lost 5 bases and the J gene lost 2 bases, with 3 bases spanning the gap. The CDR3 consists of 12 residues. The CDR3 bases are TGTGCCACCAGTGGTACCTACAATGAGCAGTTCTTC. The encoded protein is CATSGTYNEQFF.

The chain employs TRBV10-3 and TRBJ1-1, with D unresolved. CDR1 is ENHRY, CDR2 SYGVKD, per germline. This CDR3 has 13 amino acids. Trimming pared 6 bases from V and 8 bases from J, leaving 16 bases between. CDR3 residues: CAIREAGGAEAFF. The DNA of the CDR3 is TGTGCCATCAGGGAAGCGGGTGGTGCCGAAGCTTTCTTT.

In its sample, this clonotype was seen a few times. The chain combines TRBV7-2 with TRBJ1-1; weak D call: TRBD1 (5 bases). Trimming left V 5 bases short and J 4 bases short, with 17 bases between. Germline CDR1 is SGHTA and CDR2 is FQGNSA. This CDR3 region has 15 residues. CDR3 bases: TGTGCCAGCAGCCCGCAACAGGTTCGAAGCACTGAAGCTTTCTTT. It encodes CASSPQQVRSTEAFF.

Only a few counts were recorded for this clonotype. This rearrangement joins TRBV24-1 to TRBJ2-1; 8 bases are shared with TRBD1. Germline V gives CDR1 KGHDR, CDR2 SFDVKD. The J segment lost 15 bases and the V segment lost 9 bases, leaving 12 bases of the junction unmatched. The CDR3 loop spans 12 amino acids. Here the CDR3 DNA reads TGTGCCACCTCGCGCGAGACAGGGGTACGGTTCTTC. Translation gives CATSRETGVRFF.

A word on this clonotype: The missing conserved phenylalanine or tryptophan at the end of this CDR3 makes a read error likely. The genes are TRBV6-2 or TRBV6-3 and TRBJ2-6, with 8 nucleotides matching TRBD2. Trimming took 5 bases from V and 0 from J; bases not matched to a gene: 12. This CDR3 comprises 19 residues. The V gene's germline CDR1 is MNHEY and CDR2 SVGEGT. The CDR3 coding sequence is TGTGCCAGCAGTCCCGGGAGGGCCGCGGGATACTCTGGGGCCAACGTCCTGACTTTA. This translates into CASSPGRAAGYSGANVLTL.

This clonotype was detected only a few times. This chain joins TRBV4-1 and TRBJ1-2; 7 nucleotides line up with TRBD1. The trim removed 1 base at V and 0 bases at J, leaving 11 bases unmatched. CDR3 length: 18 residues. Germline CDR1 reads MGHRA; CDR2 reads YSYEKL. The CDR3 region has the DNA TGCGCCAGCAGCCAAGTGGCTCTAAAGACAGGGACTAACTATGGCTACACCTTC. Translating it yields CASSQVALKTGTNYGYTF.

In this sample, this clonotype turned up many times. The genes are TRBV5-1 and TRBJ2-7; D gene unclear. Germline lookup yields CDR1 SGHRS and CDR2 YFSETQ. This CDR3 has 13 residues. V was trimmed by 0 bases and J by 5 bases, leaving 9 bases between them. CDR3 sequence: CASSLEILDEQYF. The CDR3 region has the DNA TGCGCCAGCAGCTTGGAAATATTGGACGAGCAGTACTTC. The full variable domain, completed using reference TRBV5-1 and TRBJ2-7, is KAGVTQTPRYLIKTRGQQVTLSCSPISGHRSVSWYQQTPGQGLQFLFEYFSETQRNKGNFPGRFSGRQFSNSRSEMNVSTLELGDSALYLCASSLEILDEQYFGPGTRLTVT.

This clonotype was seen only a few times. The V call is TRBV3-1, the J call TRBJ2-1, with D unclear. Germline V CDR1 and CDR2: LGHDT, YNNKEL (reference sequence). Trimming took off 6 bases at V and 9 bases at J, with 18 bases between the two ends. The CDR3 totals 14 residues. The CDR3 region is CASRLGSSDGEQFF. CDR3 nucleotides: TGTGCCAGCAGGCTTGGGTCCTCTGACGGTGAGCAGTTCTTC.

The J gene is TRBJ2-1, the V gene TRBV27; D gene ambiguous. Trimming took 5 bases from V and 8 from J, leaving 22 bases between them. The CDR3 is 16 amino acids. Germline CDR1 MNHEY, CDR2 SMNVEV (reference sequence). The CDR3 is CASSLTLLRSRDEQFF. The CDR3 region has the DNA TGTGCCAGCAGTCTTACCCTCCTGCGGAGTAGGGATGAGCAGTTCTTC.

CDR3 residues: CATSSEWKETQYF. CDR3 nucleotides: TGTGCCACCAGCAGCGAATGGAAAGAGACCCAGTACTTC. This chain joins TRBV15 and TRBJ2-5; D remains unclear. CDR3 length: 13 amino acids. Germline V gene data show CDR1 as LNHNV and CDR2 as YYDKDF (reference sequence). V was clipped by 3 bases and J by 3 bases, with 8 bases between them.

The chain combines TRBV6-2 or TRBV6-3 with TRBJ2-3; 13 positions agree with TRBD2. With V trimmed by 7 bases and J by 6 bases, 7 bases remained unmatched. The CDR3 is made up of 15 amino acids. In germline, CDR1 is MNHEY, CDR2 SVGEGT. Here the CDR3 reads CASNRGLAGDDTQYF. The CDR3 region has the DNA TGTGCCAGCAACCGAGGACTAGCGGGAGATGATACGCAGTATTTT.

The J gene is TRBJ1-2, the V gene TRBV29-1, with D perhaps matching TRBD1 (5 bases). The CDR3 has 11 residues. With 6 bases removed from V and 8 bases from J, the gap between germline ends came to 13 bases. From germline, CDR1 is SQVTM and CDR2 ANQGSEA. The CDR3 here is CSVLGGYGYTF. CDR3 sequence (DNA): TGCAGCGTCCTCGGGGGGTACGGCTACACCTTC.

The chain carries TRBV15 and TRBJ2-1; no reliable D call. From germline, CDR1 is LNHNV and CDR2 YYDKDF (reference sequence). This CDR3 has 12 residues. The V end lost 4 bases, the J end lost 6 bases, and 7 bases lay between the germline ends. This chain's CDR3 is CATSISVNEQFF. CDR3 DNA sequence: TGTGCCACCAGCATTTCGGTCAATGAGCAGTTCTTC.

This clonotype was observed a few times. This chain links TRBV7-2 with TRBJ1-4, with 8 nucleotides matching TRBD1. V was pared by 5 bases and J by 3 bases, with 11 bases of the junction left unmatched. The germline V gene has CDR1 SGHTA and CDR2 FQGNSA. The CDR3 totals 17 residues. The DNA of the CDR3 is TGTGCCAGCAGCGCATTCCGCTCGGGACAGGCTAATGAAAAACTGTTTTTT. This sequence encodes CASSAFRSGQANEKLFF.

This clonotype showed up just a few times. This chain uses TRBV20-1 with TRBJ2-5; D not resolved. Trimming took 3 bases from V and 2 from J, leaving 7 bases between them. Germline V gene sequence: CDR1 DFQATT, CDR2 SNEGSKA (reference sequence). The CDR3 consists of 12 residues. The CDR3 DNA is TGCAGTGCTAGCCGGGTTCAAGAGACCCAGTACTTC. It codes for CSASRVQETQYF.

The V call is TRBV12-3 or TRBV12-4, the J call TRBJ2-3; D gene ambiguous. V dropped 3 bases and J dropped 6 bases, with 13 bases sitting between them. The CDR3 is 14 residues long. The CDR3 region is CASSFGSQDDTQYF. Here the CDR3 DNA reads TGTGCCAGCAGTTTTGGGTCTCAGGACGATACGCAGTATTTT.

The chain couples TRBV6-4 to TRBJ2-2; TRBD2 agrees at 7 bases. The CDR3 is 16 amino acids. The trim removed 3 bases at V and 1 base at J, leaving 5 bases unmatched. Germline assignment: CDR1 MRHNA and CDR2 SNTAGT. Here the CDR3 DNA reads TGTGCCAGCAGTGAACGGGGAGGGGAGAACACCGGGGAGCTGTTTTTT. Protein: CASSERGGENTGELFF.